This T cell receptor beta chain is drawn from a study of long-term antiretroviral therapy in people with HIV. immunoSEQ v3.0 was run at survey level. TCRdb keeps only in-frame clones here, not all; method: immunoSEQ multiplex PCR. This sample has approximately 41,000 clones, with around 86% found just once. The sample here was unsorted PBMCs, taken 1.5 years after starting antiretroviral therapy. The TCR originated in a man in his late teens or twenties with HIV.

The CDR3 coding sequence is TGTGCCAGCAGCCGGGGGCCCGCAGATACGCAGTATTTT. It yields the protein CASSRGPADTQYF. The chain carries TRBV14 and TRBJ2-3, with TRBD1 as a possible D gene (6 bases). Trimming pared 4 bases from V and 4 bases from J, leaving 9 bases between. From germline, CDR1 is SGHDN and CDR2 FVKESK. The CDR3 contains 13 residues.